The rows below give T cell receptor beta chains drawn from one sample of a study of T cells after yellow fever vaccination. TCRdb reanalysed the 5' RACE reads using MiXCR and keeps one entry per CDR3 protein. The sample holds 510,000 or so distinct CDR3 sequences; under 25% are singletons and the top ten take roughly 13%. Sample: PBMCs, taken 15 days after the yellow fever booster vaccination. These receptors came from a man aged 25-40 years who received the YFV17D yellow fever vaccine. CDR3s include the opening cysteine and the closing phenylalanine or tryptophan. D genes are given only for firm matches. A row's size may be missing; if present it is once, few, many or a size class.

CASSSPTGGFGEQYF	TGTGCCAGCAGTTCCCCGACAGGGGGCTTCGGCGAGCAGTACTTC	TRBD1	NA	TRBV28	TRBJ2-7
CASSYRPITEQYF	TGTGCCAGCAGTTACCGACCGATTACCGAGCAGTACTTC	NA	few	TRBV6-6	TRBJ2-7
CASSLFGRALYEQYF	TGTGCCAGCAGTTTATTTGGGAGGGCCCTCTACGAGCAGTACTTC	TRBD2	NA	TRBV12-3/TRBV12-4	TRBJ2-7
CASSSPGGDTDTQYF	TGTGCCAGCAGCTCCCCCGGGGGCGACACAGATACGCAGTATTTT	NA	NA	TRBV5-4	TRBJ2-3
CATLVAGGHEDTQYF	TGTGCCACCCTCGTAGCGGGGGGACATGAAGATACGCAGTATTTT	TRBD2	NA	TRBV5-4	TRBJ2-3
CSARELSLDRATGELFF	TGCAGTGCTAGAGAGTTGTCTCTGGACAGGGCAACCGGGGAGCTGTTTTTT	TRBD1	once	TRBV20-1	TRBJ2-2
CASSVVRQGADNEQFF	TGTGCCAGCAGCGTAGTACGACAGGGGGCGGACAATGAGCAGTTCTTC	TRBD1	NA	TRBV9	TRBJ2-1
CASSPVDGESPQYF	TGTGCCAGCTCACCAGTCGACGGTGAATCTCCTCAGTACTTC	NA	few	TRBV18	TRBJ2-5
CASSILSVEQFF	TGTGCCAGTAGTATCCTCTCAGTTGAGCAGTTCTTC	NA	NA	TRBV19	TRBJ2-1
CASSSVLASYEQYF	TGTGCCAGCAGCTCGGTTCTAGCGAGCTACGAGCAGTACTTC	NA	NA	TRBV7-2	TRBJ2-7
CASSLPQDTQYF	TGTGCCAGCAGCTTACCCCAAGATACGCAGTATTTT	NA	few	TRBV11-2	TRBJ2-3
CSVGNGETQYF	TGCAGCGTCGGGAACGGGGAGACCCAGTACTTC	NA	few	TRBV29-1	TRBJ2-5
CASMEETQYF	TGTGCCAGCATGGAGGAGACCCAGTACTTC	NA	NA	TRBV28	TRBJ2-5
CSAKLAGGGIGEQFF	TGCAGTGCAAAACTAGCGGGAGGCGGTATAGGTGAGCAGTTCTTC	TRBD2	few	TRBV20-1	TRBJ2-1
CASSSQDSNHYEQYF	TGTGCCAGCAGCTCCCAGGACAGCAACCACTACGAGCAGTACTTC	NA	NA	TRBV7-2	TRBJ2-7
CSVERAGGPYEQYF	TGCAGCGTTGAGCGAGCGGGAGGGCCCTACGAGCAGTACTTC	TRBD2	few	TRBV29-1	TRBJ2-7
CASSFSGPYGYTF	TGTGCCAGCAGCTTTTCTGGGCCCTATGGCTACACCTTC	NA	few	TRBV7-2	TRBJ1-2
CGGRRANYGYTF	TGCGGAGGACGGAGAGCTAACTATGGCTACACCTTC	NA	NA	TRBV20-1	TRBJ1-2
CASSNNLGLQYF	TGTGCCAGCAGTAATAACCTGGGACTGCAGTACTTC	NA	few	TRBV25-1	TRBJ2-7
CASSLLGGAGAQYF	TGTGCCAGCAGCTTACTGGGGGGTGCCGGGGCCCAGTACTTC	NA	NA	TRBV7-2	TRBJ2-5